The clone carrying this T cell receptor beta chain showed up just a few times. Genomic DNA from each subset was divided evenly over several immunoSEQ plates. Original handling: Junction-only sequences without quality scores were provided by ImmunoSEQ, so filtering was different. Profiled with immunoSEQ multiplex PCR; TCRdb holds only in-frame clones, not every one. That table is the source of V, J and clone size, and D and trimming were worked out from the DNA. The table records over a million clones, roughly 74% of them present only once. This sample was taken from a study of shared clonotypes between healthy human individuals. CDR1 KGHSH and CDR2 LQKENI come from the germline V gene. The CDR3 totals 14 residues. Trimming took 9 bases from V and 1 from J, leaving 12 bases between them.

The sequenced material came from memory CD4+ T cells from PBMCs. As to subset: CD45RA-negative fraction. The chain uses TRBV18 and TRBJ2-2; a possible D gene is TRBD2 (6 bases). The TCR sequence derives from a man aged 18 to 29 in good health. Some clones in this sample may be carry-over from other donors' samples. The DNA of the CDR3 is TGTGCCAGTTTAAGCGGGCAGAACACCGGGGAGCTGTTTTTT. It encodes CASLSGQNTGELFF.